The rows below give T cell receptor beta chains drawn from one sample of a study of shared clonotypes between healthy human individuals. The table came from immunoSEQ multiplex PCR; TCRdb's copy has only in-frame clones and leaves some out. Of about 1 million clones listed, around 76% are singletons. What was sequenced was memory CD4+ T cells sorted from blood. These receptors originate from a man aged 18 to 30 in good health. The CDR3 runs from the conserved cysteine through the conserved F or W. The D gene is left open where the match is weak. Size values are once, few and many counts, or a class for expanded clones, and some rows have none.

cdr3_nt cdr3_aa v_call d_call clone_size j_call
TGTGCCAGCAGGCCCGGGACAGTCTCCTACGAGCAGTACTTC CASRPGTVSYEQYF TRBV6-6 TRBD1 - TRBJ2-7
TGTGCCACAACGACAGGGGGCCATGGCTACACCTTC CATTTGGHGYTF TRBV10-3 TRBD1 - TRBJ1-2
TGCGCCAGCAGCCAAGGATCTTACAATGAGCAGTTCTTC CASSQGSYNEQFF TRBV5-1 - - TRBJ2-1
TGTGCCAGCAGTTTAGTAACAGAGTCTAACTATGGCTACACCTTC CASSLVTESNYGYTF TRBV28 - - TRBJ1-2
TGTGCCAGCAGCTTAGCGTCCGGGACTAGCGGGCTCACTCTCTACGAGCAGTACTTC CASSLASGTSGLTLYEQYF TRBV11-2 TRBD2 few TRBJ2-7
TGCGCCAGCAGCTCCCAAGGGGAAGAGACCCAGTACTTC CASSSQGEETQYF TRBV5-1 - - TRBJ2-5
TGTGCCAGCAGTGGATTTGGGACTAGTTACAATGAGCAGTTCTTC CASSGFGTSYNEQFF TRBV7-2 TRBD2 - TRBJ2-1
TGTGCCAGCTCCAGGGTTCTAAATGAGCAGTTCTTC CASSRVLNEQFF TRBV27 - - TRBJ2-1
TGTGCCAGCAGCTTTGGCGGGGCCGCGGATGAAAAACTGTTTTTT CASSFGGAADEKLFF TRBV5-4 - - TRBJ1-4
TGTGCCAGCAGCCGTATGGGGGGACAGGGCGATGAGCAGTTCTTC CASSRMGGQGDEQFF TRBV7-3 TRBD1 - TRBJ2-1
TGCGCCAGCAGCCTCGGGGGCAAAGATTCACCCCTCCACTTT CASSLGGKDSPLHF TRBV5-1 - - TRBJ1-6
TGTGCCAGCAGTTTCTGGGGTATCTACAATGAGCAGTTCTTC CASSFWGIYNEQFF TRBV28 - once TRBJ2-1
TGTGCCAGCAGTTACTCCCTAGCGGAAATTTACGAGCAGTACTTC CASSYSLAEIYEQYF TRBV6-5 TRBD2 few TRBJ2-7
TGTGCCAGCAGCGTAGGGACAGCCAATCAGCCCCAGCATTTT CASSVGTANQPQHF TRBV9 - - TRBJ1-5